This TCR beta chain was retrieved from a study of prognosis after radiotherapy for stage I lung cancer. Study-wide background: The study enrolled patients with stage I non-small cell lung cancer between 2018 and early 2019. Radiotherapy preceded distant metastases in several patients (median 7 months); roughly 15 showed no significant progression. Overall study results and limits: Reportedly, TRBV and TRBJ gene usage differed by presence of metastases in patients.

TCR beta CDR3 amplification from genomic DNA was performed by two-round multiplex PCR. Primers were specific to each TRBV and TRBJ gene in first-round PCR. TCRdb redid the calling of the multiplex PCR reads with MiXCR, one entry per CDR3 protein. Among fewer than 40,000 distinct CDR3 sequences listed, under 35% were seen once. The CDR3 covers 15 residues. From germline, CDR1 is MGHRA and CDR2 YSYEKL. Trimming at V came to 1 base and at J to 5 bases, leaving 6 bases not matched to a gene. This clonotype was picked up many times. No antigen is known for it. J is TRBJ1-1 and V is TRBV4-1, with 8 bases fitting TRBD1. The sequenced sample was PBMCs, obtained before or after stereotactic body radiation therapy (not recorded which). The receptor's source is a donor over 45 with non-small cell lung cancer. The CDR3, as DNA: TGCGCCAGCAGCCAAGGAGCAGGGGGCCAAACTGAAGCTTTCTTT. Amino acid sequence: CASSQGAGGQTEAFF.